The sequence of this T cell receptor beta chain was determined in a study of blood T cell repertoires in COVID-19. TCRdb's table, derived via immunoSEQ multiplex PCR, lists solely in-frame clones and lacks some. The data hold approximately 360,000 clones, with 85% to 90% observed a single time. Clinical history as reported by participants underpinned cohort assignment. The origin of this receptor is a woman in her thirties with acute COVID-19. Sequenced input: PBMCs or T cells enriched from blood (not recorded which).

CDR3 nucleotides: TGTGCCAGCAGGGTCTCGGGCACAGATACGCAGTATTTT. Translated, it gives CASRVSGTDTQYF. The chain uses TRBV12-3 or TRBV12-4 and TRBJ2-3; D ambiguous. V lost 6 bases to trimming and J lost 1 base, with 8 bases between them. This CDR3 region has 13 residues.